This is a list of T cell receptor beta chains from one sample in a study of shared clonotypes between healthy human individuals. TCRdb's copy holds only in-frame clones and misses some; the assay was immunoSEQ multiplex PCR. Here the sample spans about 2 million clones, less than 95% being singletons. The source material was naive CD8+ T cells sorted from blood. All receptors come from a man younger than 35 in good health. CDR3s include the opening cysteine and the closing phenylalanine or tryptophan.

j_call v_call cdr3_aa
TRBJ2-5 TRBV6-5 CASNPGQGAGETQYF
TRBJ2-7 TRBV7-2 CASSFWPSGMEYEQYF
TRBJ2-7 TRBV7-9 CASSLLEAESSYEQYF
TRBJ1-1 TRBV2 CASRDPGQGWPEAFF
TRBJ1-6 TRBV19 CASSPGTDNSPLHF
TRBJ2-1 TRBV21-1 CASSTFSGSEQFF
TRBJ1-1 TRBV5-6 CASSEDRGLSTEAFF
TRBJ1-1 TRBV30 CAWSVTGEEAFF
TRBJ1-6 TRBV6-1 CASSEATGGFTNSPLHF
TRBJ2-1 TRBV27 CASSLSPPGQGYNEQFF